These T cell receptor beta chains were read from a single sample in a study of T cells in localized non-small cell lung cancer. Assay used: immunoSEQ multiplex PCR; TCRdb lists only in-frame clones, some missing. The sample includes roughly 25,000 clones, 90% to 95% of them seen just once. Sequencing used peripheral blood, obtained before any cancer treatment. All receptors come from a woman aged 40-69 years with stage I lung adenocarcinoma. Both conserved end residues are part of each CDR3. The order of the fields is J gene, V gene, clone size, D gene, CDR3 DNA, CDR3 protein. The D gene is left open where the match is weak. Expanded clones are given a class, and other clones once, few, many or no size at all.

J: TRBJ1-4; V: TRBV27; size: .; D: TRBD1; DNA: TGTGCCAGCAGCCCGGGACAGCTAAATGAAAAACTGTTTTTT; CDR3: CASSPGQLNEKLFF
J: TRBJ1-5; V: TRBV27; size: .; D: .; DNA: TGTGCCAGCAGTTCCCTGGGTCAGCCCCAGCATTTT; CDR3: CASSSLGQPQHF
J: TRBJ1-2; V: TRBV5-1; size: .; D: .; DNA: TGCGCCAGCAGCTTGGATCTTATCGGCTACACCTTC; CDR3: CASSLDLIGYTF
J: TRBJ1-1; V: TRBV6-1; size: once; D: .; DNA: TGTGCCAGCAGTTTATCAGGGTCAATAGGGACTGAAGCTTTCTTT; CDR3: CASSLSGSIGTEAFF
J: TRBJ2-1; V: TRBV5-1; size: once; D: .; DNA: TGCGCCAGCAGCTCAGATACTAATGAGCAGTTCTTC; CDR3: CASSSDTNEQFF
J: TRBJ2-3; V: TRBV5-1; size: .; D: TRBD2; DNA: TGCGCCAGCAGGGATCTAGCGGGAGGCGATCAGGTTACGCAGTATTTT; CDR3: CASRDLAGGDQVTQYF
J: TRBJ1-2; V: TRBV18; size: once; D: TRBD1; DNA: TGTGCCAGCTCCCCGGAAGGACAGGGCTCTGGCTACACCTTC; CDR3: CASSPEGQGSGYTF
J: TRBJ2-1; V: TRBV19; size: .; D: TRBD2; DNA: TGTGCCAGTAGTATGGGGGACTACAGCAATGGTGAGCAGTTCTTC; CDR3: CASSMGDYSNGEQFF
J: TRBJ1-2; V: TRBV5-1; size: once; D: TRBD1; DNA: TGCGCCAGCAGCTCCCGGACAGGTTTTTATGGCTACACCTTC; CDR3: CASSSRTGFYGYTF
J: TRBJ2-4; V: TRBV7-2; size: .; D: .; DNA: TGTGCCAGCAGCGGATTCGGGCTTCGGGCCAAAAACATTCAGTACTTC; CDR3: CASSGFGLRAKNIQYF
J: TRBJ2-7; V: TRBV19; size: .; D: .; DNA: TGTGCCAGTAGTAGCCGGGACGCCTCCTACGAGCAGTACTTC; CDR3: CASSSRDASYEQYF
J: TRBJ1-5; V: TRBV4-1; size: .; D: .; DNA: TGCGCCAGCAGCCAATTGCAGGTTAGTCGTCAGCCCCAGCATTTT; CDR3: CASSQLQVSRQPQHF
J: TRBJ2-2; V: TRBV28; size: .; D: .; DNA: TGTGCCAGCAGTTTAAGGGGGGCGCGATCGACCGGGGAGCTGTTTTTT; CDR3: CASSLRGARSTGELFF
J: TRBJ1-1; V: TRBV27; size: .; D: .; DNA: TGTGCCAGCAAAAATCGGGGGGTTATCACTGAAGCTTTCTTT; CDR3: CASKNRGVITEAFF
J: TRBJ1-5; V: TRBV7-2; size: .; D: .; DNA: TGTGCCAGCAGCGCGTACAGGAGTCAGCCCCAGCATTTT; CDR3: CASSAYRSQPQHF
J: TRBJ1-3; V: TRBV4-1; size: .; D: .; DNA: TGCGCCAGCAGCCAAGAAGGATCTACAGGGTCTGGAAACACCATATATTTT; CDR3: CASSQEGSTGSGNTIYF
J: TRBJ2-2; V: TRBV9; size: .; D: TRBD1; DNA: TGTGCCAGCAGCACGAGGACAGGGTTCACCGGGGAGCTGTTTTTT; CDR3: CASSTRTGFTGELFF
J: TRBJ1-5; V: TRBV6-1; size: .; D: .; DNA: TGTGCCAGCAGTGCCTTCAGGGACAATCAGCCCCAGCATTTT; CDR3: CASSAFRDNQPQHF
J: TRBJ2-7; V: TRBV19; size: .; D: TRBD2; DNA: TGTGCCAGTAGTCGGGTTAGCGGGGGGACCTACGAGCAGTACTTC; CDR3: CASSRVSGGTYEQYF
J: TRBJ2-1; V: TRBV9; size: once; D: TRBD1; DNA: TGTGCCAGCAGCGTGCGAGGGGGCGGGTACAATGAGCAGTTCTTC; CDR3: CASSVRGGGYNEQFF
J: TRBJ2-7; V: TRBV6-5; size: .; D: .; DNA: TGTGCCAGCAGTTTGAACCAGGAATACGAGCAGTACTTC; CDR3: CASSLNQEYEQYF
J: TRBJ2-2; V: TRBV11-2; size: once; D: .; DNA: TGTGCCAGCAGCGTAACGAACACCGGGGAGCTGTTTTTT; CDR3: CASSVTNTGELFF
J: TRBJ2-7; V: TRBV7-9; size: .; D: TRBD1; DNA: TGTGCCAGCAGCTTGGGGACAGGGAGGTTTACCTACGAGCAGTACTTC; CDR3: CASSLGTGRFTYEQYF
J: TRBJ2-3; V: TRBV18; size: .; D: .; DNA: TGTGCCAGCTCACCCGTCTCCAGCCCAGGCACAGATACGCAGTATTTT; CDR3: CASSPVSSPGTDTQYF
J: TRBJ2-7; V: TRBV6-1; size: .; D: .; DNA: TGTGCCAGCAGGGGGACGGAATACGAGCAGTACTTC; CDR3: CASRGTEYEQYF
J: TRBJ2-1; V: TRBV7-2; size: .; D: .; DNA: TGTGCCAGCAGCTTAGAACCGGGCCACAATGAGCAGTTCTTC; CDR3: CASSLEPGHNEQFF
J: TRBJ2-3; V: TRBV4-1; size: .; D: .; DNA: TGCGCCAGCAGCCAAGAAGGGCAGGGCCCAGATACGCAGTATTTT; CDR3: CASSQEGQGPDTQYF